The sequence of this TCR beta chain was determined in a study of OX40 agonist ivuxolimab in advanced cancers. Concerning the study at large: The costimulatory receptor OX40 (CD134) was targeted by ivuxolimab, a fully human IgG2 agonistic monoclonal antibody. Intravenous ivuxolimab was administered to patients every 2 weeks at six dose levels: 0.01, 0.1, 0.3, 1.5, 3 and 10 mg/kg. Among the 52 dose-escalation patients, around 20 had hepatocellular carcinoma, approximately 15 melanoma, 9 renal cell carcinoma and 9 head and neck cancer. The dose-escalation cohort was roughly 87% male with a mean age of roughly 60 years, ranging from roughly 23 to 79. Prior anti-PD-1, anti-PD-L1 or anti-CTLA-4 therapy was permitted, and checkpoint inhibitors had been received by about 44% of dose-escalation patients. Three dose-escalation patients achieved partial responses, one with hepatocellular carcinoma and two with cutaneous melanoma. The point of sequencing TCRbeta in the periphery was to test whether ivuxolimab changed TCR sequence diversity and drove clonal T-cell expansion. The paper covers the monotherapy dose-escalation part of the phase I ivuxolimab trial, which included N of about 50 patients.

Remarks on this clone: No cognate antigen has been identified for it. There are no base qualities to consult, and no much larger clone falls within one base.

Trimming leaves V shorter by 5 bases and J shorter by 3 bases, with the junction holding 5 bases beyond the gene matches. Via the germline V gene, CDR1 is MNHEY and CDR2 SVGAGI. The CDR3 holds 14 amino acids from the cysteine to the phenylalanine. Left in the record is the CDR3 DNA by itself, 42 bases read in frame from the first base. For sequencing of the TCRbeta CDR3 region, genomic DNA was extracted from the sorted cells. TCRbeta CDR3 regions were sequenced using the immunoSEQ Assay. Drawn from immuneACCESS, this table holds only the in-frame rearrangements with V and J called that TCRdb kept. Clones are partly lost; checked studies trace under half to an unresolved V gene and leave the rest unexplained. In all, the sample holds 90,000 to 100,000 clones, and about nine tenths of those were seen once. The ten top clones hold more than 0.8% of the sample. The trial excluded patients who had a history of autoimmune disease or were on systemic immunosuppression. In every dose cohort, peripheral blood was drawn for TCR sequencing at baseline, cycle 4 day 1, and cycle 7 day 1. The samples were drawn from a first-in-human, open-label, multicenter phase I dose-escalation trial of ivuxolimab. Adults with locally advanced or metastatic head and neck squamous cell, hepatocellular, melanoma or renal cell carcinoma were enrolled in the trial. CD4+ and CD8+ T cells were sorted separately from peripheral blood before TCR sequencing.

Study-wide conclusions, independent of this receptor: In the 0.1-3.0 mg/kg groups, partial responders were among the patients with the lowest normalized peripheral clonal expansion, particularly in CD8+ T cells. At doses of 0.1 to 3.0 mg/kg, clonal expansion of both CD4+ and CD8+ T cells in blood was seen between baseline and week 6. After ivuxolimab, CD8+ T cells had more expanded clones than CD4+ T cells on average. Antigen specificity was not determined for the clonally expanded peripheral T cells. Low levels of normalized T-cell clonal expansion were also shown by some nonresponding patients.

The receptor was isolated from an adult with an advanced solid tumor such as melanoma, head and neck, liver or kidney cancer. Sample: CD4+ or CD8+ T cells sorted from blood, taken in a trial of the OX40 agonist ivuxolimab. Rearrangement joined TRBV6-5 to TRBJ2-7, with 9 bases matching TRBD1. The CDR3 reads CASSHEGQGYEQYF. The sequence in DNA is TGTGCCAGCAGTCACGAGGGACAGGGCTACGAGCAGTACTTC.